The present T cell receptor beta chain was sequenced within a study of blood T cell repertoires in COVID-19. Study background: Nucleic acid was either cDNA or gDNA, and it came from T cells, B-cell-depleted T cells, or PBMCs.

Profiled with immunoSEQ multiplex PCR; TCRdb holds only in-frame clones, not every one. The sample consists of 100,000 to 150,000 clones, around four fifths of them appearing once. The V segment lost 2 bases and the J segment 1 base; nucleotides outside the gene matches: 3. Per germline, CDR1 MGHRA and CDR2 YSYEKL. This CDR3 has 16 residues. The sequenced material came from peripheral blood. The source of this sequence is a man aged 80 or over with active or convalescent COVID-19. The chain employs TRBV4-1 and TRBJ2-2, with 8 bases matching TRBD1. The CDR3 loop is CASSQPGTGNTGELFF. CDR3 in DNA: TGCGCCAGCAGCCAACCCGGGACAGGGAACACCGGGGAGCTGTTTTTT.